The next 16 T cell receptor beta chains were all read from a single sample in a study of T-cell reconstitution after alpha-beta-depleted transplantation in children. As it was prepared, the TCRbeta library received unique molecular identifiers. TCRdb re-called the PCR reads through MiXCR, storing one row per CDR3 protein. The sample lists 360,000 or so distinct CDR3 sequences; 20% were seen once. This sample comprised PBMCs from the stem cell graft donor, obtained from the stem cell graft. The receptors shown here come from a human donor who donated a stem cell graft to a child with acute myeloid leukemia.

Many counts were recorded for this clonotype. The V call is TRBV27, the J call TRBJ2-5, with a tentative D call TRBD1 (5 bases). Trimming took 6 bases from V and 0 from J, leaving 8 bases between them. This CDR3 is 13 amino acids long. Per the germline V gene, CDR1 is MNHEY and CDR2 is SMNVEV (reference sequence). The CDR3 bases are TGTGCCAGCAGCATGACAGACCAAGAGACCCAGTACTTC. Encoded protein: CASSMTDQETQYF.

This clonotype was counted ten times or more. The chain joins TRBV12-3 or TRBV12-4 to TRBJ2-1; the match to TRBD2 covers 10 bases. The CDR3 loop spans 14 amino acids. V lost 10 bases, J lost 3 bases, and 6 bases stayed unmatched. DNA of the CDR3: TGTGCCACGATAGCGGGAGGATACTACAATGAGCAGTTCTTC. This codes for CATIAGGYYNEQFF.

In this sample, this clonotype turned up a few times. This chain connects TRBV6-5 to TRBJ2-2; no clear D gene. V shed 2 bases and J shed 8 bases, with 9 bases lying between them. The germline gives CDR1 MNHEY, CDR2 SVGAGI. The CDR3 covers 13 residues. As DNA, the CDR3 is TGTGCCAGCAGTTACGCATCCAGGGGGGAGCTGTTTTTT. It yields the protein CASSYASRGELFF.

This clonotype was found many times. V usage is TRBV20-1 and J usage is TRBJ2-1, with a possible D match to TRBD2 (5 bases). This CDR3 has 12 residues. Trimming shortened V by 2 bases and J by 5 bases, and 7 bases separated the two germline ends. Germline values: CDR1 DFQATT, CDR2 SNEGSKA (reference sequence). The CDR3 spells CSARKLDNEQFF. The CDR3 bases are TGCAGTGCTAGAAAACTAGACAATGAGCAGTTCTTC.

This clonotype has at least ten counts. The CDR3 reads CSAPFLSKNIQYF. The CDR3 DNA follows: TGCAGTGCCCCATTTTTATCCAAAAACATTCAGTACTTC. This chain uses TRBV20-1 with TRBJ2-4; D is ambiguous. The CDR3 length is 13 residues. The germline V gene has CDR1 DFQATT and CDR2 SNEGSKA (reference sequence). V shed 6 bases and J shed 2 bases, with 11 bases lying between them.

This clonotype was recorded at least ten times. This sequence joins TRBV29-1 and TRBJ1-1, with TRBD1 as a possible D gene (5 bases). From germline, CDR1 is SQVTM and CDR2 ANQGSEA. The CDR3 runs to 14 residues. V lost 1 base, J lost 0 bases, and 9 bases lay in between. Here the CDR3 DNA reads TGCAGCGTTGAAGTGAGCAGGGTGAACACTGAAGCTTTCTTT. Its translation is CSVEVSRVNTEAFF. The whole variable domain, remainder taken from reference TRBV29-1 and TRBJ1-1, is SAVISQKPSRDICQRGTSLTIQCQVDSQVTMMFWYRQQPGQSLTLIATANQGSEATYESGFVIDKFPISRPNLTFSTLTVSNMSPEDSSIYLCSVEVSRVNTEAFFGQGTRLTVV.

V gene TRBV29-1 combines with J gene TRBJ2-7; a weak D match, TRBD2 (5 bases). Germline values: CDR1 SQVTM, CDR2 ANQGSEA. This CDR3 has 14 amino acids. Between the trimmed V and J ends, which lost 4 bases and 2 bases, there was a span of 15 bases. CDR3 sequence (DNA): TGCAGCGTTGCCCCAGCGGAGAGAACCTACGAGCAGTACTTC. Translated: CSVAPAERTYEQYF.

This clonotype was seen a few times. The chain is built from TRBV29-1 and TRBJ2-3; possibly TRBD2 for D (5 bases). The V gene lost 3 bases and the J gene lost 8 bases, with 9 bases spanning the gap. This CDR3 is built from 11 residues. Germline values: CDR1 SQVTM, CDR2 ANQGSEA. CDR3 DNA sequence: TGCAGCGTTGATGCTGCGGGTACGCAGTATTTT. It specifies CSVDAAGTQYF.

The table lists this clonotype with a few counts. The chain is built from TRBV12-3 or TRBV12-4 and TRBJ2-7; 7 bases fit TRBD2. This CDR3 comprises 14 residues. The V segment lost 5 bases and the J segment 0 bases; nucleotides outside the gene matches: 4. The CDR3 loop is CASSERDFSYEQYF. As DNA, the CDR3 is TGTGCCAGCAGTGAGCGGGACTTCTCCTACGAGCAGTACTTC.

V is TRBV29-1 and J is TRBJ2-5; perhaps TRBD2 as D (5 bases). Looked up from germline, CDR1 is SQVTM and CDR2 is ANQGSEA. This CDR3 contains 13 residues. Trimming shortened V by 4 bases and J by 4 bases, and 13 bases separated the two germline ends. The CDR3 DNA reads TGCAGCGTTGGTGGGAGTTATGCAGAGACCCAGTACTTC. It translates to CSVGGSYAETQYF.

The V gene is TRBV6-5, the J gene TRBJ2-5; 9 bases are shared with TRBD1. CDR1 and CDR2 (germline): MNHEY, SVGAGI. The CDR3 runs to 17 residues. Losses at the gene ends were 6 bases for V and 3 bases for J; bases not matched to a gene: 14. The CDR3 loop reads CASRSSPGQGFEETQYF. In nucleotides, the CDR3 is TGTGCCAGCAGGTCCTCTCCGGGACAGGGTTTCGAAGAGACCCAGTACTTC.

This clonotype was seen only a few times. The chain combines TRBV4-1 with TRBJ2-3; 7 nucleotides align to TRBD1. The CDR3 loop spans 17 amino acids. The ends lost 0 bases at V and 2 bases at J; junction bases unmatched: 8. The germline gives CDR1 MGHRA, CDR2 YSYEKL. In nucleotides, the CDR3 is TGCGCCAGCAGCCAAGATCCCCCCGGGACAGTCACAGATACGCAGTATTTT. It encodes CASSQDPPGTVTDTQYF.

This rearrangement joins TRBV5-1 to TRBJ2-7; TRBD2 agrees at 7 bases. Germline CDR1 is SGHRS and CDR2 is YFSETQ. CDR3 length equals 14 residues. Trimming took 7 bases from V and 0 from J; bases not matched to a gene: 7. The CDR3 DNA is TGCGCCAGCGCTCTAGCGGTGATCTCCTACGAGCAGTACTTC. This encodes CASALAVISYEQYF. Combining the CDR3 with reference TRBV5-1 and TRBJ2-7 gives the whole variable domain KAGVTQTPRYLIKTRGQQVTLSCSPISGHRSVSWYQQTPGQGLQFLFEYFSETQRNKGNFPGRFSGRQFSNSRSEMNVSTLELGDSALYLCASALAVISYEQYFGPGTRLTVT.

This chain uses TRBV5-1 with TRBJ2-7; perhaps D is TRBD1 or TRBD2 (8 bases each). This CDR3 has 18 residues. Per germline, CDR1 SGHRS and CDR2 YFSETQ. Trimming left V 2 bases short and J 2 bases short, with 23 bases between. In DNA, the CDR3 is TGCGCCAGCAGCTTCCGGACAGGGATCACTAGCGGCACCTACGAGCAGTACTTC. It translates to CASSFRTGITSGTYEQYF.

The chain links TRBV4-3 to TRBJ1-5; 9 positions match TRBD1. There are 15 residues in the CDR3. Germline-derived CDR1 and CDR2 are LGHNA and YSLEER. Unmatched junction bases numbered 3, after V lost 0 bases and J lost 6 bases. In DNA form, the CDR3 reads TGCGCCAGCAGCCAAGATTGGACAGGGGTTCAGCCCCAGCATTTT. Its protein product is CASSQDWTGVQPQHF.

At least ten counts were recorded for this clonotype. The chain combines TRBV7-2 with TRBJ2-6, with D unresolved. This CDR3 comprises 13 residues. Germline-derived CDR1 and CDR2 are SGHTA and FQGNSA. Between the trimmed V and J ends, which lost 8 bases and 0 bases, there was a span of 5 bases. The CDR3 sequence is CASPYSGANVLTF. CDR3 coding DNA: TGTGCCAGCCCATACTCTGGGGCCAACGTCCTGACTTTC.